The clone carrying this TCR beta chain was detected many times. Its antigen is as yet unknown. CDR1 GTSNPN and CDR2 SVGIG come from the germline V gene (reference sequence). The CDR3 has 13 amino acids. Trimming took off 3 bases at V and 6 bases at J, with 12 bases between the two ends. This sample was taken from a study of human T cells and chemical hapten exposure. Study summary: Investigators sensitized 2 cm by 2 cm of upper inner arm skin with 2% DPC. General study points: With alopecia, donors may have immune responses unlike healthy people's.

Individual cDNA molecules received unique molecular identifiers in the library. A single record per CDR3 protein comes from TCRdb applying MiXCR to the RACE reads. Of tens of thousands of distinct CDR3 sequences listed, under 12% are singletons. Time point defined: patch test 1, 2 weeks after DPC sensitization. Indicated treatment: therapeutic diphenylcyclopropenone sensitization with weekly scalp DPC. Alopecia patients, 18 to 70 years old and DPC-suitable, served as donors. The chain combines TRBV30 with TRBJ1-5, with D possibly being TRBD1 (5 bases). Sample: whole blood, taken in connection with sensitization to the hapten diphenylcyclopropenone (DPC). This receptor was obtained from a man in his forties or fifties with alopecia areata. Some clones in this sample may be carry-over from other donors' samples. The CDR3 nucleotides read TGTGCCTGGAGCTTTGGGGCTGGTCAGCCCCAGCATTTT. Translation gives CAWSFGAGQPQHF.